The clone carrying this T cell receptor beta chain has a count of ten or more. TCR beta CDR3 region amplification was performed from RNA transcripts. When the TCR CDR3 underwent first-round RT-PCR, the HTBI primer set was used. TCRdb used MiXCR to reprocess the multiplex PCR reads, holding one entry per CDR3 protein. The table lists roughly 800,000 distinct CDR3 sequences, about two fifths of them singletons. V was trimmed by 3 bases and J by 5 bases, leaving 8 bases between them. CDR1 and CDR2 from the germline V gene are SGDLS and YYNGEE. There are 12 residues in the CDR3. The sample is drawn from a study of T cells in Graves' hyperthyroidism and ophthalmopathy. Study-level information: The authors collected peripheral blood at initial diagnosis, before any treatment.

It was considered stable Graves' hyperthyroidism when ophthalmopathy did not progress within 18 months. In patients aged 18 to 65, hyperthyroidism was newly diagnosed, with duration under 2 months. A patient was excluded if there was uncontrolled infection, other autoimmune disease, pregnancy or lactation. This TCR was sampled from a man in his late teens or twenties with Graves' hyperthyroidism. Sequenced material: blood. V usage is TRBV9 and J usage is TRBJ2-5; tentative D call: TRBD2 (5 bases). The DNA for the CDR3 is TGTGCCAGCAGCGGGCCTAGCGAGACCCAGTACTTC. Protein sequence: CASSGPSETQYF. Drawing the rest from reference TRBV9 and TRBJ2-5, the complete variable domain is DSGVTQTPKHLITATGQRVTLRCSPRSGDLSVYWYQQSLDQGLQFLIQYYNGEERAKGNILERFSAQQFPDLHSELNLSSLELGDSALYFCASSGPSETQYFGPGTRLLVL.